These 3 T cell receptor beta chains originate from one sample sequenced in a study of identical twins (TCRdb year 2016). Library method: 5' RACE. Sequenced using an Illumina HiSeq 2000. TCRdb reprocessing: public reads trimmed at Q25 with fastp, clones called with MiXCR, in-frame beta chains kept. Records with the same CDR3 protein are collapsed into one entry carrying the most frequent genes and DNA. The sample table contains about 530,000 distinct CDR3 sequences; only one count was recorded for under 25% of them. Approximately 0.5% of the sample is taken by the ten largest. The same sample was also used in a study of yellow fever vaccine responses in identical twins.

Sequenced input: CD4+ T cells sorted from blood. The source of these receptors is a woman younger than 30 in good health.

This clonotype was seen a handful of times. The genes are TRBV6-2 or TRBV6-3 and TRBJ2-7; D is undetermined. V dropped 2 bases and J dropped 3 bases, with 11 bases sitting between them. Germline-derived CDR1 and CDR2 are MNHEY and SVGEGT. The CDR3 sequence is 14 residues long. The CDR3 reads CASSYGRVFYEQYF. For the CDR3, the DNA is TGTGCCAGCAGTTACGGCCGCGTATTCTACGAGCAGTACTTC.

This clonotype was observed a handful of times. The chain has TRBV7-9 and TRBJ2-6; D is possibly TRBD2 (6 bases). The CDR3 has 16 residues. Trimming stripped 1 base from V and 4 bases from J, with 11 bases between. Germline V gives CDR1 SEHNR, CDR2 FQNEAQ (reference sequence). The CDR3 DNA reads as TGTGCCAGCAGCTTAGTATCGGGGGTCGGGGCCAACGTCCTGACTTTC. Translating it yields CASSLVSGVGANVLTF.

This clonotype was observed a handful of times. This rearrangement joins TRBV7-8 to TRBJ2-7; perhaps D is TRBD1 or TRBD2 (6 bases each). Germline V gene sequence: CDR1 SGHVS, CDR2 FQNEAQ. V lost 5 bases and J lost 2, with 25 bases in between. The CDR3 consists of 18 residues. The DNA of the CDR3 is TGTGCCAGCAGCGGTGGTGGAGGGGGTCTCAATTCGGCCTACGAGCAGTACTTC. Its protein is CASSGGGGGLNSAYEQYF.